This is a list of T cell receptor beta chains from one sample in a study of early stage breast cancer tumors. Here immunoSEQ multiplex PCR was the method, and the copy in TCRdb shows in-frame clones only, minus some. The table has approximately 6,100 clones, around 79% seen once; the top ten hold more than 9%. The sequencing sample was made of normal breast tissue next to the tumor. These receptors all come from a person aged 65 to 85 with breast cancer. The CDR3 runs from the conserved cysteine through the conserved F or W. Fields, in order: J gene, V gene, clone size, D gene, CDR3 protein, CDR3 DNA. The D gene is left open where the match is weak. Size is omitted from some rows. Given values are once, few, many or a class for expanded clones.

TRBJ1-1,TRBV10-3,.,.,CAISESAGVNTEAFF,TGTGCCATCAGTGAGTCAGCAGGCGTAAACACTGAAGCTTTCTTT
TRBJ2-3,TRBV5-1,.,.,CASSGLAQADTQYF,TGCGCCAGCAGTGGGTTAGCGCAGGCAGATACGCAGTATTTT
TRBJ2-4,TRBV5-4,.,TRBD1,CASSLQGAENIQYF,TGTGCCAGCAGCTTGCAGGGGGCGGAAAACATTCAGTACTTC
TRBJ2-1,TRBV7-9,.,.,CASSLTRLDNEQFF,TGTGCCAGCAGCTTGACCCGACTGGACAATGAGCAGTTCTTC
TRBJ2-6,TRBV7-2,.,.,CASSPWAGPVSGANVLTF,TGTGCCAGCAGCCCCTGGGCAGGGCCCGTGAGTGGGGCCAACGTCCTGACTTTC
TRBJ2-5,TRBV4-1,.,.,CASSPEGQPRETQYF,TGCGCCAGCAGCCCGGAGGGGCAGCCGAGGGAGACCCAGTACTTC
TRBJ1-1,TRBV25-1,.,.,CASSHAGGRTEAFF,TGTGCCAGCAGTCATGCGGGGGGCCGGACTGAAGCTTTCTTT
TRBJ2-7,TRBV29-1,.,TRBD1,CSVEVGGTGSYEQYF,TGCAGCGTTGAAGTTGGGGGGACAGGGTCCTACGAGCAGTACTTC
TRBJ2-5,TRBV29-1,.,TRBD1,CSVVPGQGTQETQYF,TGCAGCGTTGTCCCGGGACAGGGGACTCAAGAGACCCAGTACTTC
TRBJ2-5,TRBV5-1,.,.,CASSSAGGVRETQYF,TGCGCCAGCAGCTCTGCCGGAGGGGTGAGGGAGACCCAGTACTTC
TRBJ1-1,TRBV5-4,once,.,CASSPIQGRRDTEAFF,TGTGCCAGCAGCCCCATTCAAGGACGGAGGGACACTGAAGCTTTCTTT
TRBJ2-3,TRBV5-1,.,TRBD2,CASRHGLAGSTDTQYF,TGCGCCAGCAGACATGGACTAGCGGGCAGCACAGATACGCAGTATTTT
TRBJ2-5,TRBV7-2,.,TRBD1,CASSRRDRMLETQYF,TGTGCCAGCAGCAGAAGGGACAGAATGCTAGAGACCCAGTACTTC
TRBJ1-5,TRBV6-1,few,.,CASSWDFNQPQHF,TGTGCCAGCAGCTGGGACTTCAATCAGCCCCAGCATTTT
TRBJ1-1,TRBV30,.,.,CAWEGGLRVGTEAFF,TGTGCCTGGGAGGGCGGGTTAAGGGTGGGCACTGAAGCTTTCTTT
TRBJ2-5,TRBV9,.,.,CASSVAGATLETQYF,TGTGCCAGCAGCGTAGCTGGGGCGACGCTGGAGACCCAGTACTTC
TRBJ1-5,TRBV25-1,few,.,CASSERRLDNQPQHF,TGTGCCAGCAGTGAACGAAGACTAGACAATCAGCCCCAGCATTTT
TRBJ2-7,TRBV30,.,TRBD1,CAWTPGTVEQYF,TGTGCCTGGACTCCCGGGACAGTCGAGCAGTACTTC
TRBJ1-1,TRBV7-9,.,TRBD1,CASSLRGTEAFF,TGTGCCAGCAGCCTCAGGGGGACTGAAGCTTTCTTT
TRBJ2-5,TRBV11-2,.,.,CASSLDIGVRAQYF,TGTGCCAGCAGCTTAGATATCGGGGTTCGGGCCCAGTACTTC
TRBJ2-4,TRBV5-5,.,TRBD1,CASRTGQAKNIQYF,TGTGCCAGCAGGACGGGACAGGCCAAAAACATTCAGTACTTC
TRBJ1-5,TRBV9,.,.,CASSVGTAPDQPQHF,TGTGCCAGCAGCGTAGGAACAGCCCCGGATCAGCCCCAGCATTTT
TRBJ2-5,TRBV7-6,.,TRBD1,CASSPGDRDKETQYF,TGTGCCAGCAGCCCGGGGGACAGGGACAAAGAGACCCAGTACTTC
TRBJ2-7,TRBV7-3,once,.,CASSSRRSGPGYEQYF,TGTGCCAGCAGCTCTCGCCGCAGCGGACCAGGTTACGAGCAGTACTTC
TRBJ2-3,TRBV30,.,TRBD1,CARSGTGADTQYF,TGTGCCCGTTCGGGGACAGGGGCAGATACGCAGTATTTT
TRBJ2-1,TRBV7-9,.,TRBD2,CASSPGTSGSNEQFF,TGTGCCAGCAGCCCAGGGACTAGCGGGAGTAATGAGCAGTTCTTC
TRBJ2-1,TRBV6-5,.,.,CASSYAGLSSYNEQFF,TGTGCCAGCAGTTACGCTGGGCTGAGCTCCTACAATGAGCAGTTCTTC